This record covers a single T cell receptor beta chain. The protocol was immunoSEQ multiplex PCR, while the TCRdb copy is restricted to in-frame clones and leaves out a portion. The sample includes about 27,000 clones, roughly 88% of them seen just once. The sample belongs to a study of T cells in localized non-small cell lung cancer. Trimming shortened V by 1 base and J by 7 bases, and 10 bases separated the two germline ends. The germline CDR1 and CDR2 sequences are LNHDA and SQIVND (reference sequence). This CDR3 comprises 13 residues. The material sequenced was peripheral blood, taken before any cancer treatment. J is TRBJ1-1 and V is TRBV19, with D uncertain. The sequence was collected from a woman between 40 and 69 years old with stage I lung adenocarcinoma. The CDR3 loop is CASSIGAANEAFF. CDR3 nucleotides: TGTGCCAGTAGTATAGGAGCCGCGAATGAAGCTTTCTTT.